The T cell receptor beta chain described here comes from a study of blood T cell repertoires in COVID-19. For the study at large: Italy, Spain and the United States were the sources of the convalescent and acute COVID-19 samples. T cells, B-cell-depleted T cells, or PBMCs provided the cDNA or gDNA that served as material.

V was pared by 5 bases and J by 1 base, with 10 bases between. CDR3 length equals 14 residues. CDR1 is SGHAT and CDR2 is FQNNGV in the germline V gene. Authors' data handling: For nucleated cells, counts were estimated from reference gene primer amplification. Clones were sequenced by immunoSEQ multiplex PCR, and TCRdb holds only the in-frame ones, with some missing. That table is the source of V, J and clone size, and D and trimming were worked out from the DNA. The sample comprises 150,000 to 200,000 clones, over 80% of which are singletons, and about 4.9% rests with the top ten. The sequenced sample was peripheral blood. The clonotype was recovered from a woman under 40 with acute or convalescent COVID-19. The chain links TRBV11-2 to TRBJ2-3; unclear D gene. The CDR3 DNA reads TGTGCCAGCAGCAGTACCCAGGGCACAGATACGCAGTATTTT. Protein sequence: CASSSTQGTDTQYF.